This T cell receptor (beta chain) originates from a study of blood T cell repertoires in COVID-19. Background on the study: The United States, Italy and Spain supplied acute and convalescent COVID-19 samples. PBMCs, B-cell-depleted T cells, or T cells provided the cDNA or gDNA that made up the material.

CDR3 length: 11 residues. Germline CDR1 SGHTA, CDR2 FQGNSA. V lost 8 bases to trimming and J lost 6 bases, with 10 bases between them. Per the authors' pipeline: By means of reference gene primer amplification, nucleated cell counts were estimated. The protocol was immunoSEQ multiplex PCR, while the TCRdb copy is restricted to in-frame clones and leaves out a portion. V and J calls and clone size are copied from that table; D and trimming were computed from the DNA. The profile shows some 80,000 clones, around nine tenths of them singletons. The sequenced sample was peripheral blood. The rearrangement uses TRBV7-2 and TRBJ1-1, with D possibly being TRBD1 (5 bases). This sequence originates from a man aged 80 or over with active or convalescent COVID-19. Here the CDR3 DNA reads TGTGCCAGCCGCGTGGGGCCTGAAGCTTTCTTT. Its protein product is CASRVGPEAFF.